The 23 T cell receptor beta chains given below trace back to one sample, sequenced in a study of identical twins. TCRdb re-called the 5' RACE reads through MiXCR, storing one row per CDR3 protein. The table includes 200,000 to 300,000 distinct CDR3 sequences, roughly 12% detected once. The same specimen was also included in a second study, on yellow fever vaccine responses in identical twins.

Sequencing was carried out using memory (CD45RO+) T cells sorted from blood. These receptors originate from a woman in her late teens or twenties in good health.

This clonotype came up a few times. The chain is built from TRBV6-2 or TRBV6-3 and TRBJ2-7; TRBD1 agrees at 8 bases. Germline V gene lookup returns CDR1 MNHEY and CDR2 SVGEGT. The V and J ends lost 0 bases and 1 base, in that order; junction bases with no gene match: 5. The CDR3 consists of 16 residues. This CDR3 reads CASSYSTGTGSYEQYF. The CDR3 nucleotides are TGTGCCAGCAGTTACTCGACCGGGACAGGTTCCTACGAGCAGTACTTC.

The genes are TRBV18 and TRBJ2-1, with TRBD1 as a possible D gene (7 bases). With 6 bases removed from V and 0 bases from J, the gap between germline ends came to 18 bases. The CDR3 length is 17 residues. Germline CDR1 KGHSH, CDR2 LQKENI. As DNA, the CDR3 is TGTGCCAGCTCCAACATACAGGGGACTGTCTCCTACAATGAGCAGTTCTTC. Translation: CASSNIQGTVSYNEQFF.

This clonotype appeared many times. The J gene is TRBJ2-1, the V gene TRBV5-1; the match to TRBD2 covers 7 bases. Germline trimming cut 2 bases from V and 7 bases from J; bases unmatched to any gene: 9. The CDR3 length is 15 residues. In germline, CDR1 is SGHRS, CDR2 YFSETQ. CDR3 DNA sequence: TGCGCCAGCAGCTTCGGCGGGAGAGCATTGAATGAGCAGTTCTTC. Translated: CASSFGGRALNEQFF.

This clonotype was recorded a few times. The V call is TRBV18, the J call TRBJ2-7; TRBD1 or TRBD2 may be the D gene (5 bases each). The CDR3 is made up of 14 amino acids. Trimming took off 0 bases at V and 2 bases at J, with 8 bases between the two ends. The germline gives CDR1 KGHSH, CDR2 LQKENI. The CDR3 spells CASSPPGDPYEQYF. The CDR3 DNA is TGTGCCAGCTCACCACCGGGGGACCCCTACGAGCAGTACTTC.

V and J are TRBV6-1 and TRBJ2-3, with TRBD1 as a possible D gene (6 bases). CDR1 is MNHNS, CDR2 SASEGT, per germline. V was clipped by 6 bases and J by 6 bases, with 16 bases between them. CDR3 size: 14 residues. The CDR3: CASRDSQPPDTQYF. The CDR3 coding sequence is TGTGCCAGCAGGGACAGCCAGCCACCCGATACGCAGTATTTT.

J is TRBJ2-3 and V is TRBV27; D might be TRBD2 (5 bases). The CDR3 has 13 amino acids. Trimming shortened V by 3 bases and J by 4 bases, and 8 bases separated the two germline ends. CDR1 and CDR2 from the germline V gene are MNHEY and SMNVEV (reference sequence). The DNA for the CDR3 is TGTGCCAGCAGTTTTAAGAGGGCAGATACGCAGTATTTT. Translated, it gives CASSFKRADTQYF.

This chain connects TRBV18 to TRBJ2-7; the match to TRBD1 covers 9 bases. Trimming at V came to 6 bases and at J to 2 bases, leaving 5 bases not matched to a gene. The CDR3 has 14 amino acids. From germline, CDR1 is KGHSH and CDR2 LQKENI. The CDR3 here is CASSRTGDTYEQYF. The CDR3 DNA is TGTGCCAGCTCCCGGACAGGGGACACCTACGAGCAGTACTTC. The full variable domain, completed using reference TRBV18 and TRBJ2-7, is NAGVMQNPRHLVRRRGQEARLRCSPMKGHSHVYWYRQLPEEGLKFMVYLQKENIIDESGMPKERFSAEFPKEGPSILRIQQVVRGDSAAYFCASSRTGDTYEQYFGPGTRLTVT.

The gene calls are TRBV25-1 and TRBJ2-7; 10 nucleotides line up with TRBD2. The CDR3 extends over 19 amino acids. V lost 3 bases to trimming and J lost 2 bases; unmatched junction nucleotides: 16. Germline V gives CDR1 MGHDK, CDR2 SYGVNS. The CDR3 sequence is CASSEFTRLAGVLAYEQYF. CDR3 in DNA: TGTGCCAGCAGTGAGTTCACGCGTCTAGCGGGAGTGTTAGCCTACGAGCAGTACTTC.

In this sample, this clonotype turned up a few times. The V call is TRBV4-1, the J call TRBJ1-2; D might be TRBD1 (5 bases). Per germline, CDR1 MGHRA and CDR2 YSYEKL. Trimming stripped 3 bases from V and 3 bases from J, with 11 bases between. This CDR3 is built from 14 residues. CDR3 amino acids: CASSQIRDDYGYTF. The CDR3 nucleotides are TGCGCCAGCAGCCAGATACGGGACGACTATGGCTACACCTTC.

This clonotype was picked up many times. CDR3 sequence reads: CASSLGGPRNEQFF. DNA for the CDR3: TGTGCCAGCAGCTTAGGGGGACCCCGCAATGAGCAGTTCTTC. This chain uses TRBV7-8 with TRBJ2-1; D possibly uses TRBD1 or TRBD2 (5 bases each). V dropped 1 base and J dropped 6 bases, with 10 bases sitting between them. The CDR3 length is 14 residues. Germline CDR1 SGHVS, CDR2 FQNEAQ.

For the CDR3, the DNA is TGCGCCAGCAGCCAAGACCCCTCCGACAGGGGGTATGTGAATGAGCAGTTCTTC. Translating it yields CASSQDPSDRGYVNEQFF. This rearrangement joins TRBV4-3 to TRBJ2-1; 9 bases are shared with TRBD1. J gave up 7 bases and V 0 bases, and 13 bases lay outside the gene matches. CDR3 length: 18 residues. Germline V gives CDR1 LGHNA, CDR2 YSLEER.

The V gene is TRBV7-2, the J gene TRBJ2-3; D is possibly TRBD1 or TRBD2 (5 bases each). Germline V gene lookup returns CDR1 SGHTA and CDR2 FQGNSA. The CDR3 totals 17 residues. The V end was cut by 5 bases, the J end by 6 bases, with 24 bases between. CDR3 sequence (DNA): TGTGCCAGCAGCCCCCGCGACGGGGCGGGTCCGAGGGATACGCAGTATTTT. Amino acid sequence: CASSPRDGAGPRDTQYF.

This sequence joins TRBV4-3 and TRBJ2-3, with D maybe TRBD2 (5 bases). The V and J ends lost 0 bases and 3 bases respectively, with 10 bases between them. The CDR3 length is 15 residues. In germline, CDR1 is LGHNA, CDR2 YSLEER. CDR3 coding DNA: TGCGCCAGCAGCCAAGAGCCGGTAGCGACAGATACGCAGTATTTT. This codes for CASSQEPVATDTQYF.

The chain joins TRBV20-1 to TRBJ2-1, with D unclear. The CDR3 loop spans 13 amino acids. CDR1 DFQATT and CDR2 SNEGSKA come from the germline V gene (reference sequence). The V end was cut by 0 bases, the J end by 9 bases, with 12 bases between. CDR3 residues: CSARDFVVGEQFF. CDR3 sequence (DNA): TGCAGTGCTAGAGATTTCGTAGTAGGTGAGCAGTTCTTC.

The chain employs TRBV5-1 and TRBJ2-1; D possibly corresponds to TRBD1 (5 bases). Germline V CDR1 and CDR2: SGHRS, YFSETQ. The CDR3 covers 14 residues. The germline V and J ends were trimmed by 0 bases and 8 bases, with 12 bases remaining between them. The CDR3 bases are TGCGCCAGCAGCTTGGGTCGCAGGGTGGATGAGCAGTTCTTC. It translates to CASSLGRRVDEQFF. The complete variable domain, with remaining parts taken from reference TRBV5-1 and TRBJ2-1, reads KAGVTQTPRYLIKTRGQQVTLSCSPISGHRSVSWYQQTPGQGLQFLFEYFSETQRNKGNFPGRFSGRQFSNSRSEMNVSTLELGDSALYLCASSLGRRVDEQFFGPGTRLTVL.

The rearrangement uses TRBV6-5 and TRBJ1-5; possible D gene TRBD1, 6 bases. Between the trimmed V and J ends, which lost 6 bases and 4 bases, there was a span of 13 bases. This CDR3 has 14 amino acids. The germline V gene has CDR1 MNHEY and CDR2 SVGAGI. CDR3 sequence reads: CASRYTGSNQPQHF. The DNA of the CDR3 is TGTGCCAGCAGGTATACAGGGAGTAATCAGCCCCAGCATTTT.

This clonotype showed up many times. This CDR3 reads CASSSGTGSTDTQYF. The CDR3 nucleotides read TGTGCCAGCAGTTCCGGGACGGGTAGCACAGATACGCAGTATTTT. V gene TRBV12-3 or TRBV12-4 combines with J gene TRBJ2-3; D is perhaps TRBD1 or TRBD2 (5 bases each). The CDR3 contains 15 residues. With 4 bases removed from V and 0 bases from J, the gap between germline ends came to 11 bases.

This clonotype came up a few times. The gene calls are TRBV15 and TRBJ2-2; D is ambiguous. Germline CDR1 and CDR2: LNHNV and YYDKDF (reference sequence). The CDR3 consists of 15 residues. The germline V and J ends were trimmed by 0 bases and 6 bases, with 11 bases remaining between them. The CDR3: CATSREGSIAGELFF. The CDR3 bases are TGTGCCACCAGCAGAGAGGGTTCGATCGCCGGGGAGCTGTTTTTT.

In its sample, this clonotype was seen many times. The junction does not match germline at one end; this may be a read error. The DNA of the CDR3 is TGTGCTAGCAGCTTAGGTTCCAGCCAAGAGACCCAGTACTTC. This translates into CASSLGSSQETQYF. The chain carries TRBV7-7 and TRBJ2-5, with D unresolved. The CDR3 totals 14 residues. Germline lookup yields CDR1 SSHAT and CDR2 FNYEAQ (reference sequence). Combining the CDR3 with reference TRBV7-7 and TRBJ2-5 gives the whole variable domain GAGVSQSPRYKVTKRGQDVTLRCDPISSHATLYWYQQALGQGPEFLTYFNYEAQPDKSGLPSDRFSAERPEGSISTLTIQRTEQRDSAMYRCASSLGSSQETQYFGPGTRLLVL.

This rearrangement joins TRBV6-1 to TRBJ1-6; TRBD1 matches at 10 bases. J lost 5 bases, V lost 7 bases, and 8 bases had no gene match. This CDR3 has 16 amino acids. Germline V CDR1 and CDR2: MNHNS, SASEGT. This CDR3 is CASILGTGANNSPLHF. DNA for the CDR3: TGTGCCAGCATCCTCGGGACAGGGGCCAATAATTCACCCCTCCACTTT.

Only a few counts were recorded for this clonotype. This chain uses TRBV3-1 with TRBJ1-6, with a possible D match to TRBD1 (5 bases). The CDR3 runs 15 residues. Germline CDR1 LGHDT, CDR2 YNNKEL (reference sequence). V lost 9 bases, J lost 9 bases, and 21 bases lay in between. The CDR3 here is CASHTGGLSASPLHF. The CDR3 DNA sequence: TGTGCCAGTCACACCGGGGGGTTGTCGGCTTCACCCCTCCACTTT.

This rearrangement joins TRBV27 to TRBJ2-1, with 10 positions matching TRBD2. The germline V gene encodes CDR1 MNHEY and CDR2 SMNVEV (reference sequence). The trim removed 6 bases at V and 3 bases at J, leaving 5 bases unmatched. The CDR3 runs 15 residues. The CDR3 reads CASSSSGGIYNEQFF. DNA of the CDR3: TGTGCCAGCAGCTCTAGCGGGGGCATCTACAATGAGCAGTTCTTC.

This clonotype was counted at least ten times. The J gene is TRBJ2-2, the V gene TRBV12-3 or TRBV12-4, with D possibly matching TRBD2 (6 bases). This CDR3 is built from 16 residues. Trimming removed 6 bases at V and 1 base at J, with 15 bases between. In nucleotides, the CDR3 is TGTGCCAGCAGCCCGTTCAGGAGGGTGAACACCGGGGAGCTGTTTTTT. The encoded protein is CASSPFRRVNTGELFF.